Below are 16 T cell receptor beta chains sequenced from a single sample in a study of glioma-infiltrating T cells. Using RNA template, CDR3s of TCR alpha and beta were amplified with iRepertoire arm-PCR. One entry per CDR3 protein results from TCRdb running MiXCR on the multiplex PCR reads. The sample holds approximately 100,000 distinct CDR3 sequences, 20% to 25% seen once. The specimen sequenced was glioma tissue, nonneoplastic brain tissue, or PBMCs (not recorded which). Receptors were obtained from a human donor with low-grade glioma or glioblastoma, undergoing nonglioma brain surgery, or in good health (not recorded which).

This clonotype appeared once. The CDR3 bases are TGCGCCAGCAGCCAAGATGGGGCCCAGCCCCAGCATTTT. Residues: CASSQDGAQPQHF. This chain joins TRBV4-1 and TRBJ1-5, with D possibly being TRBD1 (5 bases). V was trimmed by 0 bases and J by 7 bases, leaving 7 bases between them. This CDR3 contains 13 residues. The germline V gene encodes CDR1 MGHRA and CDR2 YSYEKL.

Concerning this clonotype itself: Being one base from a much bigger clone, this may be a read error. The V and J genes are TRBV9 and TRBJ1-2, with no clear D. From germline, CDR1 is SGDLS and CDR2 YYNGEE. This CDR3 has 12 residues. Trimming cost V 0 bases and J 12 bases, with 12 bases left between them. This CDR3 reads CASSVGEAGHTF. CDR3 DNA sequence: TGTGCCAGCAGCGTAGGGGAGGCGGGCCACACCTTC.

This clonotype was observed at least ten times. The chain carries TRBV29-1 and TRBJ1-1; the D is unclear. This CDR3 comprises 11 residues. Germline lookup yields CDR1 SQVTM and CDR2 ANQGSEA. Trimming cost V 6 bases and J 5 bases, with 10 bases left between them. As DNA, the CDR3 is TGCAGCGTCATCCTGATGACTGAAGCTTTCTTT. This codes for CSVILMTEAFF.

In this sample, this clonotype turned up many times. V is TRBV20-1 and J is TRBJ1-5; D unclear. From germline, CDR1 is DFQATT and CDR2 SNEGSKA (reference sequence). This CDR3 is built from 12 residues. V dropped 6 bases and J dropped 6 bases, with 12 bases sitting between them. This chain's CDR3 is CSALSGSQPQHF. The CDR3 DNA sequence: TGCAGTGCCTTGTCCGGAAGTCAGCCCCAGCATTTT.

This clonotype showed up many times. The V call is TRBV2, the J call TRBJ2-5; no firm D call. Looked up from germline, CDR1 is SNHLY and CDR2 is FYNNEI. CDR3 length equals 10 residues. Trimming removed 3 bases at V and 14 bases at J, with 10 bases between. CDR3 sequence (DNA): TGTGCCAGCAGTGACAACAGCCCCTACTTC. Residues: CASSDNSPYF.

Note on this clonotype: A much larger clonotype is one base distant, so this may be a read error. This chain links TRBV29-1 with TRBJ2-1; D gene ambiguous. Looked up from germline, CDR1 is SQVTM and CDR2 is ANQGSEA. This CDR3 has 12 amino acids. Trimming pared 6 bases from V and 3 bases from J, leaving 9 bases between. CDR3 protein: CSVLRHYNEQFF. For the CDR3, the DNA is TGCAGCGTCCTTAGACACTACAATGAGCAGTTCTTC.

To note about this clonotype: A much larger clone lies a single base off, so this may be a read error. V is TRBV27 and J is TRBJ1-2; 10 nucleotides match TRBD1. Trimming took 6 bases from V and 9 from J; bases not matched to a gene: 16. The CDR3 length is 16 residues. The germline CDR1 and CDR2 sequences are MNHEY and SMNVEV (reference sequence). CDR3 DNA: TGTGCCAGCAGCGTAGGTCAGGGGACAGGGGACACTTGCTACACCTTC. This encodes CASSVGQGTGDTCYTF.

In its sample, this clonotype was seen many times. The chain is built from TRBV6-1 and TRBJ1-6; 7 positions agree with TRBD1. The CDR3 loop spans 13 amino acids. Germline V gene sequence: CDR1 MNHNS, CDR2 SASEGT. J was trimmed by 7 bases and V by 10 bases; bases with no gene match: 7. The CDR3 spells CATTVGQNSPLHF. Here the CDR3 DNA reads TGTGCCACCACGGTGGGACAGAATTCACCCCTCCACTTT.

With regard to this clonotype: Sequence at one end of the junction differs from germline and may be a read error. The chain employs TRBV7-3 and TRBJ1-1, with D possibly matching TRBD1 (6 bases). The CDR3 length is 13 residues. Germline lookup yields CDR1 SGHTA and CDR2 FQGTGA. DNA for the CDR3: TGTGTCAGCAGTCAAGGGGGGGACACTAAAGCTTTCTTT. Its protein product is CVSSQGGDTKAFF. Filled out from reference TRBV7-3 and TRBJ1-1, the complete variable domain reads GAGVSQTPSNKVTEKGKYVELRCDPISGHTALYWYRQSLGQGPEFLIYFQGTGAADDSGLPNDRFFAVRPEGSVSTLKIQRTERGDSAVYLCVSSQGGDTKAFFGQGTRLTVV.

This clonotype was recorded at least ten times. The chain couples TRBV29-1 to TRBJ2-1; a possible D gene is TRBD1 (6 bases). Trimming removed 4 bases from V and 4 bases from J, with 14 bases in between. The germline V gene encodes CDR1 SQVTM and CDR2 ANQGSEA. The CDR3 runs to 14 residues. CDR3 DNA sequence: TGCAGCGTTGGTTCAGGGGAAGGTTACAATGAGCAGTTCTTC. The encoded protein is CSVGSGEGYNEQFF.

To note about this clonotype: Germline is not matched at one junction end, which may reflect a read error. This chain joins TRBV6-2 or TRBV6-3 and TRBJ1-2; perhaps TRBD1 as D (5 bases). Germline V lookup: CDR1 MNHEY, CDR2 SVGEGT. This CDR3 has 13 residues. The DNA of the CDR3 is TGTTCCAGCATTGGGACTTACTCCTATGGCTACACCTTC. Protein product: CSSIGTYSYGYTF.

This clonotype was counted ten times or more. CDR3 sequence: CASSFTDTISGNTIYF. The CDR3 coding sequence is TGTGCCAGCAGTTTCACTGACACGATCTCTGGAAACACCATATATTTT. The V call is TRBV28, the J call TRBJ1-3; no definite D call. Germline assignment: CDR1 MDHEN and CDR2 SYDVKM. V dropped 3 bases and J dropped 0 bases, with 12 bases sitting between them. The CDR3 runs to 16 residues. Full variable domain (remainder filled in from reference TRBV28 and TRBJ1-3): DVKVTQSSRYLVKRTGEKVFLECVQDMDHENMFWYRQDPGLGLRLIYFSYDVKMKEKGDIPEGYSVSREKKERFSLILESASTNQTSMYLCASSFTDTISGNTIYFGEGSWLTVV.

This clonotype was detected many times. This rearrangement joins TRBV3-1 to TRBJ2-7; TRBD2 matches at 8 bases. Trimming removed 0 bases from V and 3 bases from J; junction bases left unmatched: 7. Germline V gene sequence: CDR1 LGHDT, CDR2 YNNKEL (reference sequence). This CDR3 region has 16 residues. CDR3 bases: TGTGCCAGCAGCCAAGATCGCGGGGGGCTTAACTACGAGCAGTACTTC. It translates to CASSQDRGGLNYEQYF.

This clonotype was seen at least ten times. The rearrangement links TRBV15 to TRBJ1-1; D possibly corresponds to TRBD1 (5 bases). The ends were cut back, 5 bases at V and 4 bases at J, with 17 bases in the middle. CDR3 size: 15 residues. CDR1 is LNHNV and CDR2 is YYDKDF in the germline V gene (reference sequence). The CDR3 DNA sequence: TGTGCCACCAGCCCTCGCTTTACGGGGACCACTGAAGCTTTCTTT. It encodes CATSPRFTGTTEAFF.

Many counts were recorded for this clonotype. The CDR3 DNA reads as TGTGCCATCAGCCCGGGACAGGGTTTCCCGGCTAATGAAAAACTGTTTTTT. Translating it yields CAISPGQGFPANEKLFF. The V gene is TRBV10-3, the J gene TRBJ1-4; 9 bases are shared with TRBD1. Losses at the gene ends were 6 bases for V and 3 bases for J; bases not matched to a gene: 11. The CDR3 is 17 amino acids. Germline V gives CDR1 ENHRY, CDR2 SYGVKD.

The chain is built from TRBV28 and TRBJ2-7; 7 nucleotides agree with TRBD2. The CDR3 totals 18 residues. The germline V gene has CDR1 MDHEN and CDR2 SYDVKM. J gave up 5 bases and V 5 bases, and 21 bases lay outside the gene matches. This chain's CDR3 is CASSEDAGEGWQRDEQYF. CDR3 nucleotide sequence: TGTGCCAGCAGTGAGGACGCCGGGGAGGGTTGGCAAAGGGACGAGCAGTACTTC.